Shown below are 20 T cell receptor beta chains from a single sample sequenced in a study of blood T cell repertoires in COVID-19. Produced via immunoSEQ multiplex PCR; TCRdb's table is partial and in-frame only. The sample shows around 380,000 clones, around 84% of them seen only once. The sample taken for sequencing was peripheral blood. The receptors here all came from a human donor with acute or convalescent COVID-19. The donor label of this sample is uncertain.

The chain recombines TRBV5-1 with TRBJ1-2; TRBD1 matches 7 bases. V shed 3 bases, J shed 1 base, and the junction held 9 bases outside the gene matches. Per germline, CDR1 SGHRS and CDR2 YFSETQ. The CDR3 covers 16 residues. CDR3 residues: CASSWGTVHINYGYTF. The CDR3 DNA follows: TGCGCCAGCAGCTGGGGGACAGTACACATTAACTATGGCTACACCTTC.

This chain connects TRBV28 to TRBJ1-5, with 7 bases identical to TRBD1. V lost 7 bases, J lost 4 bases, and 10 bases stayed unmatched. The CDR3 covers 15 residues. The germline V gene encodes CDR1 MDHEN and CDR2 SYDVKM. The CDR3 region has the DNA TGTGCCAGCACCGAACAGGGGCGAGATAATCAGCCCCAGCATTTT. It encodes CASTEQGRDNQPQHF.

Of note for this clone: At one end the junction does not follow the germline gene, possibly because of a read error. The rearrangement links TRBV11-1 to TRBJ2-1; maybe TRBD1 (6 bases). Germline CDR1 is SGHAT and CDR2 is FQDESV (reference sequence). The length of the CDR3 is 13 residues. DNA for the CDR3: TGTGCCGGCAGCCACAGGGCTTACAATGAGCAGTTCTTC. The encoded protein is CAGSHRAYNEQFF.

V and J are TRBV6-5 and TRBJ1-2, with no clear D. This CDR3 is built from 13 residues. V lost 8 bases, J lost 5 bases, and 15 bases lay in between. Germline CDR1 reads MNHEY; CDR2 reads SVGAGI. The CDR3 region is CASLARGRYGYTF. CDR3 DNA sequence: TGTGCCAGCCTCGCTCGAGGGAGGTATGGCTACACCTTC.

V usage is TRBV6-4 and J usage is TRBJ1-1; TRBD1 might be the D (5 bases). This CDR3 spans 15 amino acids. Germline CDR1 and CDR2: MRHNA and SNTAGT. V was clipped by 7 bases and J by 0 bases, with 15 bases between them. The CDR3 loop reads CASKFQGDLNTEAFF. The CDR3 nucleotides are TGTGCCAGCAAATTTCAAGGGGATCTGAACACTGAAGCTTTCTTT.

The chain joins TRBV24-1 to TRBJ2-7; D perhaps matches TRBD2 (6 bases). Germline CDR1 reads KGHDR; CDR2 reads SFDVKD. This CDR3 is built from 21 residues. Trimming took off 5 bases at V and 5 bases at J, with 36 bases between the two ends. The CDR3 protein is CATSAPTSGGGIKGMFHEQYF. The CDR3 DNA reads as TGTGCCACCAGTGCCCCGACAAGTGGGGGAGGAATAAAGGGGATGTTCCACGAGCAGTACTTC.

This chain links TRBV7-8 with TRBJ1-4; possible D gene TRBD1, 6 bases. Trimming removed 1 base from V and 5 bases from J, with 14 bases in between. The CDR3 is made up of 16 amino acids. The germline gives CDR1 SGHVS, CDR2 FQNEAQ. The CDR3 bases are TGTGCCAGCAGCTTAGGAGGGGGGGCCACGAATGAAAAACTGTTTTTT. This gives the protein CASSLGGGATNEKLFF.

The V call is TRBV6-6, the J call TRBJ2-3; 8 bases align to TRBD2. With 7 bases clipped from V and 3 bases from J, the junction kept 6 bases outside the gene matches. The CDR3 extends over 14 amino acids. Per germline, CDR1 MNHNY and CDR2 SVGAGI (reference sequence). The CDR3, as DNA: TGTGCCAGCACCTCGCCGGGGGGGACAGATACGCAGTATTTT. As protein: CASTSPGGTDTQYF.

With regard to this clone: One end of the junction does not line up with germline, which may come from a read error. The rearrangement uses TRBV2 and TRBJ2-3; D unclear. The CDR3 consists of 10 residues. Germline CDR1 SNHLY, CDR2 FYNNEI. The CDR3 loop reads CASSRDTQYF. For the CDR3, the DNA is TGTGCCAGCAGCAGAGATACGCAGTATTTT.

Only a few counts were recorded for this clone. This chain joins TRBV19 and TRBJ2-1; D remains unclear. This CDR3 comprises 13 residues. Germline V gene sequence: CDR1 LNHDA, CDR2 SQIVND (reference sequence). Deletions cut 7 bases from V and 6 bases from J, with 13 bases between. In DNA, the CDR3 is TGTGCCAGTAACCCTCTACTCGGCAATGAGCAGTTCTTC. This sequence encodes CASNPLLGNEQFF.

This chain links TRBV30 with TRBJ1-2; tentatively, D is TRBD1 (6 bases). V dropped 6 bases and J dropped 2 bases, with 13 bases sitting between them. Looked up from germline, CDR1 is GTSNPN and CDR2 is SVGIG (reference sequence). This CDR3 region has 13 residues. The CDR3 loop reads CACPGRGNYGYTF. CDR3 in DNA: TGTGCCTGCCCCGGAAGGGGGAACTATGGCTACACCTTC.

The chain joins TRBV11-2 to TRBJ2-7, with TRBD2 matching 7 bases. Germline V gene sequence: CDR1 SGHAT, CDR2 FQNNGV. V was clipped by 4 bases and J by 0 bases; unmatched bases: 18. The CDR3 totals 19 residues. The CDR3 is CASSYRLAKSALSSYEQYF. CDR3 coding DNA: TGTGCCAGCAGCTACCGACTAGCCAAATCCGCCCTGAGCTCCTACGAGCAGTACTTC.

V is TRBV27 and J is TRBJ2-2, with D unclear. CDR1 is MNHEY and CDR2 is SMNVEV in the germline V gene (reference sequence). With 2 bases removed from V and 3 bases from J, the gap between germline ends came to 7 bases. The CDR3 runs to 14 residues. DNA for the CDR3: TGTGCCAGCAGTTTAATACAATACACCGGGGAGCTGTTTTTT. The encoded protein is CASSLIQYTGELFF.

The CDR3, as DNA: TGTGCCAGCAGGGTAGGGGACAGGGGAAATCAGCCCCAGCATTTT. This sequence encodes CASRVGDRGNQPQHF. The chain has TRBV6-5 and TRBJ1-5, with 10 bases lining up with TRBD1. This CDR3 contains 15 residues. CDR1 is MNHEY and CDR2 is SVGAGI in the germline V gene. V gave up 6 bases and J gave up 4 bases; unmatched junction bases: 6.

CDR3 sequence: CACLTGASSYNSPLHF. The CDR3 bases are TGTGCCTGCCTAACAGGGGCCAGCTCCTATAATTCACCCCTCCACTTT. The J gene is TRBJ1-6, the V gene TRBV30, with 7 bases lining up with TRBD1. J gave up 0 bases and V 6 bases, and 8 bases lay outside the gene matches. Per germline, CDR1 GTSNPN and CDR2 SVGIG (reference sequence). The CDR3 runs 16 residues.

The chain has TRBV5-5 and TRBJ2-1; D unresolved. This CDR3 has 13 amino acids. Trimming cost V 4 bases and J 2 bases, with 7 bases left between them. CDR1 SGHKS and CDR2 YYEKEE come from the germline V gene (reference sequence). The CDR3 protein is CASSPIAYNEQFF. As DNA, the CDR3 is TGTGCCAGCAGCCCAATTGCCTACAATGAGCAGTTCTTC.

This chain connects TRBV5-6 to TRBJ1-2; 7 bases align to TRBD1. V was clipped by 7 bases and J by 3 bases; unmatched bases: 9. CDR3 length: 14 residues. Germline CDR1 and CDR2: SGHDT and YYEEEE. DNA for the CDR3: TGTGCCAGCTTGCCGCTCAGGGGGGACTATGGCTACACCTTC. This translates into CASLPLRGDYGYTF.

This clone is a singleton in its sample. The rearrangement uses TRBV21-1 and TRBJ1-2; TRBD1 is taken as the D call from the table, unchecked against the DNA. TRBV21-1 counts as a pseudogene. The CDR3 is made up of 17 amino acids. In DNA, the CDR3 is TGTGCCAGCAGCAGCCTCGCTGGGCCAGACCCCGCCTATGGCTACACCTTC. As protein: CASSSLAGPDPAYGYTF.

V and J are TRBV5-1 and TRBJ1-2; no definite D call. Germline V lookup: CDR1 SGHRS, CDR2 YFSETQ. The CDR3 runs to 13 residues. V lost 0 bases to trimming and J lost 7 bases, with 10 bases between them. CDR3 sequence (DNA): TGCGCCAGCAGCTTGGATGTGAGAAGTGGCTACACCTTC. This codes for CASSLDVRSGYTF.

The gene calls are TRBV5-1 and TRBJ2-1; 8 bases are shared with TRBD2. The CDR3 is 15 residues long. Germline-derived CDR1 and CDR2 are SGHRS and YFSETQ. The trim removed 6 bases at V and 2 bases at J, leaving 7 bases unmatched. The CDR3 nucleotides are TGCGCCAGCAAGGTAACTAGCGGACCCTACAATGAGCAGTTCTTC. As protein: CASKVTSGPYNEQFF.